This T cell receptor beta chain derives from a study of blood T cell repertoires in COVID-19. Germline V lookup: CDR1 MDHEN, CDR2 SYDVKM. Unmatched junction bases numbered 11, after V lost 10 bases and J lost 3 bases. This CDR3 contains 14 residues. The repertoire was sequenced with immunoSEQ multiplex PCR; TCRdb's copy has only in-frame clones and lacks some. The sample yields more than 200,000 clones, around nine tenths seen once. The specimen sequenced was PBMCs or T cells enriched from blood (not recorded which). The V gene is TRBV28, the J gene TRBJ1-1, with 7 nucleotides matching TRBD1. The sequence derives from a young man who had recovered from COVID-19. CDR3 bases: TGTGCCACCCGCGGAAGCACAGGGGACACTGAAGCTTTCTTT. It yields the protein CATRGSTGDTEAFF.